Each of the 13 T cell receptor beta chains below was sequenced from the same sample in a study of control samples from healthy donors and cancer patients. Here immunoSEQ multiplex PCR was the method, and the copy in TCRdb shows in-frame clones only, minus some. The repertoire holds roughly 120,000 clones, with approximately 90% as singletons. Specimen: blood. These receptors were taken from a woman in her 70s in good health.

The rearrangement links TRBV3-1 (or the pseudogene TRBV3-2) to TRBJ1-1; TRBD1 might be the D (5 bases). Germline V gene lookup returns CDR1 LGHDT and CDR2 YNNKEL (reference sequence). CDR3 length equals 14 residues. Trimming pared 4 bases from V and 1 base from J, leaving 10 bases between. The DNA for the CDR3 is TGTGCCAGCAGCCTCGGGGGGGGGAACACTGAAGCTTTCTTT. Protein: CASSLGGGNTEAFF.

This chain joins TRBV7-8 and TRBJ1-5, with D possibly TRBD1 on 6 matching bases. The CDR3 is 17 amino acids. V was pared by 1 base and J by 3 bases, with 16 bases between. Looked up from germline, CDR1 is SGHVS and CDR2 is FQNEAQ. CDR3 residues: CASSLESGAYLNQPQHF. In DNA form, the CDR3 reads TGTGCCAGCAGCTTAGAATCGGGGGCTTACCTCAATCAGCCCCAGCATTTT.

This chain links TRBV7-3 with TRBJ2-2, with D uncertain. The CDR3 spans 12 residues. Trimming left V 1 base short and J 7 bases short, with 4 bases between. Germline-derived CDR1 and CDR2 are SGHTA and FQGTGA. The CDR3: CASSLRGGELFF. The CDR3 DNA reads TGTGCCAGCAGCTTAAGGGGCGGGGAGCTGTTTTTT.

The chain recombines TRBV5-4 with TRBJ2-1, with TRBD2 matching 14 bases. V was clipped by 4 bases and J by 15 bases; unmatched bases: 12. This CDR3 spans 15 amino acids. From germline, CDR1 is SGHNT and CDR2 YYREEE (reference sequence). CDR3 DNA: TGTGCCAGCAGCCCCGGGACTAGCGGGGGCCTTGGGGCGTTCTTC. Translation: CASSPGTSGGLGAFF.

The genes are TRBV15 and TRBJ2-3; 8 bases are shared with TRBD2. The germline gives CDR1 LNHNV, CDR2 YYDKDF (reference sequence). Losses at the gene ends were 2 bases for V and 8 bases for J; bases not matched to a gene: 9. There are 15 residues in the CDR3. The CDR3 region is CATSRSDGGASTQYF. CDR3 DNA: TGTGCCACCAGCAGATCCGACGGGGGGGCCAGTACGCAGTATTTT.

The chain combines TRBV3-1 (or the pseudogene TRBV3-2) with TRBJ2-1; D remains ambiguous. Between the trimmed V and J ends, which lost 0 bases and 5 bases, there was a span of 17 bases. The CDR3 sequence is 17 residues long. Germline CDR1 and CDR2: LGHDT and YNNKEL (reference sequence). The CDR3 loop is CASSQDFVWKGNNEQFF. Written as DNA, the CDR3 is TGTGCCAGCAGCCAAGATTTCGTATGGAAGGGAAACAATGAGCAGTTCTTC.

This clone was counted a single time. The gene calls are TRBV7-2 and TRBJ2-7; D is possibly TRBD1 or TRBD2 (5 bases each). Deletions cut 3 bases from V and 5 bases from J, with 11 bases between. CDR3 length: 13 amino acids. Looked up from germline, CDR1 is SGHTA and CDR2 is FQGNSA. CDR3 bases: TGTGCCAGCAGCTTGGGGGACCGGGACGAGCAGTACTTC. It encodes CASSLGDRDEQYF.

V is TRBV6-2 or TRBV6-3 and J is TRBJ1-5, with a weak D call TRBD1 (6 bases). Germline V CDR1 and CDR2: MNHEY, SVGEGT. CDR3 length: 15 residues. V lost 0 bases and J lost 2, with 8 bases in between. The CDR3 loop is CASSYSRGGNQPQHF. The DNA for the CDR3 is TGTGCCAGCAGTTACTCGAGGGGGGGCAATCAGCCCCAGCATTTT.

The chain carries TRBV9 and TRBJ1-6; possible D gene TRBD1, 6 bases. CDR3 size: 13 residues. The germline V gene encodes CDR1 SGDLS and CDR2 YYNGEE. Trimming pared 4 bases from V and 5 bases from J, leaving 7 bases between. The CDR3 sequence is CASSRTDNSPLHF. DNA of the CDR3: TGTGCCAGCAGCCGGACAGATAATTCACCCCTCCACTTT.

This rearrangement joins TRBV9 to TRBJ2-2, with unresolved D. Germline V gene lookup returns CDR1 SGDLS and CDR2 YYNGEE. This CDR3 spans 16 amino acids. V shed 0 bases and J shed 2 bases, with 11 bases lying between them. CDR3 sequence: CASSVGATVNTGELFF. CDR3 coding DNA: TGTGCCAGCAGCGTAGGGGCAACGGTCAACACCGGGGAGCTGTTTTTT.

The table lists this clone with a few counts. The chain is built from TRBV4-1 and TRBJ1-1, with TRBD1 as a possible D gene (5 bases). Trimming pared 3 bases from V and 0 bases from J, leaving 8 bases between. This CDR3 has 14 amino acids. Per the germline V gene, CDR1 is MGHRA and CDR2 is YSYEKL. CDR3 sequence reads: CASSHRTMNTEAFF. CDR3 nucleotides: TGCGCCAGCAGCCACAGGACAATGAACACTGAAGCTTTCTTT.

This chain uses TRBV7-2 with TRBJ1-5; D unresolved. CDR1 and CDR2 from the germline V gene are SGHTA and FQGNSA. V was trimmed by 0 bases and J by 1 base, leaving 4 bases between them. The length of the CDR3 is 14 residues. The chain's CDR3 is CASSLAGSNQPQHF. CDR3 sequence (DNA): TGTGCCAGCAGCTTAGCAGGGAGCAATCAGCCCCAGCATTTT.

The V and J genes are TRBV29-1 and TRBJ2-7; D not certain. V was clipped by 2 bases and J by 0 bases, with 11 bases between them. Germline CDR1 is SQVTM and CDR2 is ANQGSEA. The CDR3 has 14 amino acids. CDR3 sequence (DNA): TGCAGCGTTGAAAAGCACACCAGCTCCTACGAGCAGTACTTC. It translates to CSVEKHTSSYEQYF.